The T cell receptor (beta chain) described here comes from a study of metastatic and nonmetastatic thyroid tumors. No patient had received any treatment before thyroid surgery. Germline CDR1 MNHEY, CDR2 SMNVEV (reference sequence). Trimming took off 6 bases at V and 9 bases at J, with 9 bases between the two ends. The CDR3 runs 11 residues. TCRdb re-clonotyped the PCR reads via MiXCR. Of around 52,000 clones listed, just under 30% are singletons. Notes on the study in general: According to reports, the diversity of TCR beta was significantly higher in malignant thyroid tumors than in benign nodules, and this held in both blood and tumor samples.

In the case of this clone: Its matching antigen is unknown.

J is TRBJ2-1 and V is TRBV27, with D unresolved. Source material: blood. The TCR was taken from a female donor with papillary thyroid cancer or a benign thyroid nodule (not recorded which). Some clones in this sample may be carry-over from other donors' samples. CDR3 residues: CASREGTEQFF. DNA for the CDR3: TGTGCCAGCAGGGAAGGTACTGAGCAGTTCTTC.